This T cell receptor beta chain is drawn from a study of blood T cell repertoires in COVID-19. On the study more broadly: Donors in the United States, Italy and Spain gave samples during acute or convalescent COVID-19.

The authors' processing: Amplification of reference gene primers provided the estimated nucleated cell counts. Produced via immunoSEQ multiplex PCR; TCRdb's table is partial and in-frame only. The DNA was the basis for D and trimming; V, J and clone size are from that table. Of 300,000 to 450,000 clones detected, roughly 90% appear once; the ten largest clones hold under 1.3%. Two negative PCRs, clearance, or symptom resolution characterized the recovered Cohort 3 donors. The CDR3 contains 13 residues. Germline V CDR1 and CDR2: MNHEY, SVGAGI. V lost 6 bases and J lost 5, with 13 bases in between. The clonotype was recovered from a woman aged 25 to 39 who had recovered from COVID-19. Sequences were obtained from PBMCs or T cells enriched from blood (not recorded which). The gene calls are TRBV6-5 and TRBJ2-5; possible D gene TRBD2, 6 bases. CDR3 region: CASSLYGRETQYF. CDR3 nucleotides: TGTGCCAGCAGCCTCTATGGGAGGGAGACCCAGTACTTC.